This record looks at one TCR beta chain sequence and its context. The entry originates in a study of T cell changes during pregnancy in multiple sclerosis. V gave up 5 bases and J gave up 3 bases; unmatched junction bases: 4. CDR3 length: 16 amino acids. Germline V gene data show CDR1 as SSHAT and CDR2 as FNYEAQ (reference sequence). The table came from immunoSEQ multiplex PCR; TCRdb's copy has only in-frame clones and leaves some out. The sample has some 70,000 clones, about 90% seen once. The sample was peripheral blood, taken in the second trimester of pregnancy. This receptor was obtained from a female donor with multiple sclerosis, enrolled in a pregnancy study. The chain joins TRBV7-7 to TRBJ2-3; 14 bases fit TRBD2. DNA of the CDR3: TGTGCCAGCAGCCAAGGGACTAGCGGGGGAACAGATACGCAGTATTTT. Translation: CASSQGTSGGTDTQYF.